These T cell receptor beta chains were read from a single sample in a study of T cell responses to AZD1222 COVID-19 vaccine. The protocol was immunoSEQ multiplex PCR, while the TCRdb copy is restricted to in-frame clones and leaves out a portion. In the table there are around 120,000 clones, just under 90% of which are singletons. The sample was peripheral blood, taken on day 0 of AZD1222 vaccination. These receptors all stem from an adult in good health. Both conserved end residues are trimmed from each CDR3.

v_call: TRBV14
cdr3_aa: ASSQEGVIPNTGELF

v_call: TRBV6-4
cdr3_aa: ASSDSIRNPTEAF

v_call: TRBV7-9
cdr3_aa: ASSLQTNEKLF

v_call: TRBV7-9
cdr3_aa: ASSSYIGGFYEQY

v_call: TRBV5-1
cdr3_aa: ASSWQETQY

v_call: TRBV6-1
cdr3_aa: ASSEAGLGLSYGYT

v_call: TRBV2
cdr3_aa: ASSEEQGLGAF

v_call: TRBV9
cdr3_aa: ASSVGGGAGTQY

v_call: TRBV5-4
cdr3_aa: ASSLAGGSTDTQY

v_call: TRBV27
cdr3_aa: ASSVSGTVRQETQY

v_call: TRBV24-1
cdr3_aa: ATSDSGQGRETQY

v_call: TRBV6-6
cdr3_aa: ASSSTGVGNTIY

v_call: TRBV5-1
cdr3_aa: ASSLTLAGLDTQY

v_call: TRBV12-3/TRBV12-4
cdr3_aa: ASRQVPTGELF

v_call: TRBV7-9
cdr3_aa: ASSFFPRGLDSYEQY

v_call: TRBV19
cdr3_aa: ASSAQGYNEQF

v_call: TRBV6-5
cdr3_aa: ASSWGTRGLGEQF

v_call: TRBV19
cdr3_aa: ASSNRQGADTQY

v_call: TRBV19
cdr3_aa: ASSKDRAGQPQH

v_call: TRBV7-9
cdr3_aa: ASSRTSGARTDTQY

v_call: TRBV5-1
cdr3_aa: ASSLMASGYNEQF

v_call: TRBV5-4
cdr3_aa: ASSLEGNRAGGELF

v_call: TRBV7-8
cdr3_aa: ASSSGVGENQPQH

v_call: TRBV4-1
cdr3_aa: ASSLSPNQPQH

v_call: TRBV24-1
cdr3_aa: ATSGGWNTGELF

v_call: TRBV12-3/TRBV12-4
cdr3_aa: ASSFGTAGSAF

v_call: TRBV7-6
cdr3_aa: ASSARMGSTYEQY

v_call: TRBV6-6
cdr3_aa: ASSQQGFEGYT

v_call: TRBV5-1
cdr3_aa: ASSSDRTLNTEAF

v_call: TRBV6-5
cdr3_aa: ASSYSWDRTF

v_call: TRBV30
cdr3_aa: AWKGDLAGAPYEQY

v_call: TRBV29-1
cdr3_aa: SVLGPEETQY

v_call: TRBV19
cdr3_aa: ASSFWGQNYGYT